The 27 T cell receptor beta chains presented below share a single source sample, sequenced in a study of T cell responses to AZD1222 COVID-19 vaccine. Sequenced by immunoSEQ multiplex PCR; TCRdb stores in-frame clones only, minus some. This table holds some 120,000 clones, 89% found once. The specimen was peripheral blood, collected on day 0 of AZD1222 vaccination. Source of these receptors: an adult in good health.

This chain joins TRBV7-9 and TRBJ1-1, with a weak D call TRBD1 (5 bases). V shed 5 bases and J shed 1 base, with 11 bases lying between them. Germline V CDR1 and CDR2: SEHNR, FQNEAQ (reference sequence). The CDR3 runs to 14 residues. The CDR3 nucleotides are TGTGCCAGCAGCAACCAGCAGGGGAACACTGAAGCTTTCTTT. This encodes CASSNQQGNTEAFF. The full variable domain, with the rest looked up from reference TRBV7-9 and TRBJ1-1, is DTGVSQNPRHKITKRGQNVTFRCDPISEHNRLYWYRQTLGQGPEFLTYFQNEAQLEKSRLLSDRFSAERPKGSFSTLEIQRTEQGDSAMYLCASSNQQGNTEAFFGQGTRLTVV.

J is TRBJ1-2 and V is TRBV27, with 8 bases matching TRBD1. The CDR3 loop spans 15 amino acids. J lost 4 bases, V lost 6 bases, and 10 bases had no gene match. The germline V gene encodes CDR1 MNHEY and CDR2 SMNVEV (reference sequence). CDR3 nucleotides: TGTGCCAGCAGGCCGACAGGGGTAAAGGGCTATGGCTACACCTTC. It is translated as CASRPTGVKGYGYTF.

This chain joins TRBV24-1 and TRBJ2-1, with 12 bases aligning to TRBD1. The CDR3 is 16 amino acids. Germline V gene data show CDR1 as KGHDR and CDR2 as SFDVKD. J lost 7 bases, V lost 3 bases, and 6 bases had no gene match. CDR3 sequence (DNA): TGTGCCACCAGTGATACCGGGACAGGGGGCTGGAATGAGCAGTTCTTC. As protein: CATSDTGTGGWNEQFF.

The rearrangement uses TRBV9 and TRBJ1-2; TRBD1 matches at 8 bases. The germline V gene has CDR1 SGDLS and CDR2 YYNGEE. The CDR3 length is 19 residues. Trimming took 4 bases from V and 0 from J; bases not matched to a gene: 17. CDR3 sequence: CASSSSKDRARAANYGYTF. CDR3 bases: TGTGCCAGCAGCTCTTCCAAGGACAGGGCCCGGGCGGCTAACTATGGCTACACCTTC.

This chain links TRBV19 with TRBJ1-5, with TRBD1 as a possible D gene (5 bases). Germline lookup yields CDR1 LNHDA and CDR2 SQIVND (reference sequence). The V and J ends lost 7 bases and 0 bases respectively, with 16 bases between them. The CDR3 is 16 amino acids. The DNA for the CDR3 is TGTGCCAGTACCCCGGGGAGGGGTTATAGCAATCAGCCCCAGCATTTT. Amino acids: CASTPGRGYSNQPQHF.

The V and J genes are TRBV29-1 and TRBJ2-7; unclear D gene. V shed 1 base and J shed 9 bases, with 13 bases lying between them. CDR3 length: 12 amino acids. Germline V gene data show CDR1 as SQVTM and CDR2 as ANQGSEA. CDR3 in DNA: TGCAGCGTTGAAGGAGCGCTGTGGGGGCAGTACTTC. It codes for CSVEGALWGQYF.

The CDR3 loop is CASSSESPGTNEQYF. The DNA for the CDR3 is TGTGCCAGCAGCTCCGAGTCCCCCGGGACGAACGAGCAGTACTTC. The chain is built from TRBV2 and TRBJ2-7, with D possibly called TRBD1 or TRBD2 (5 bases each). The CDR3 is 15 residues long. V was pared by 6 bases and J by 5 bases, with 20 bases between. Germline values: CDR1 SNHLY, CDR2 FYNNEI.

CDR3 sequence reads: CASSLGGPGELFF. CDR3 bases: TGTGCCAGCAGTTTAGGGGGGCCCGGGGAGCTGTTTTTT. The chain joins TRBV27 to TRBJ2-2; D is tentatively TRBD1 or TRBD2 (6 bases each). The CDR3 loop spans 13 amino acids. Per germline, CDR1 MNHEY and CDR2 SMNVEV (reference sequence). V was cut by 2 bases and J by 6 bases, with 7 bases left in between.

The chain recombines TRBV27 with TRBJ2-3; D tentatively reads TRBD1 or TRBD2 (5 bases each). Per the germline V gene, CDR1 is MNHEY and CDR2 is SMNVEV (reference sequence). CDR3 length: 16 residues. With 6 bases removed from V and 1 base from J, the gap between germline ends came to 17 bases. The CDR3 sequence: CASSRPQRGGTDTQYF. CDR3 DNA: TGTGCCAGCAGCCGACCTCAGAGGGGCGGCACAGATACGCAGTATTTT.

This clone appeared a single time. The chain carries TRBV2 and TRBJ2-2, with 9 bases lining up with TRBD2. The trim removed 3 bases at V and 7 bases at J, leaving 6 bases unmatched. Germline V CDR1 and CDR2: SNHLY, FYNNEI. CDR3 size: 15 residues. The DNA for the CDR3 is TGTGCCAGCAGTGAGACTAGCGGTACAGGCGGGGAGCTGTTTTTT. Its protein product is CASSETSGTGGELFF.

The CDR3 sequence is CASTPGLAPYNEQFF. For the CDR3, the DNA is TGTGCCAGTACTCCGGGACTAGCGCCCTACAATGAGCAGTTCTTC. The chain links TRBV19 to TRBJ2-1; 10 bases are a match to TRBD2. Trimming cost V 7 bases and J 2 bases; bases outside gene matches: 5. This CDR3 is 15 amino acids long. Germline V gene sequence: CDR1 LNHDA, CDR2 SQIVND (reference sequence).

This clone was recorded once. The chain is built from TRBV10-3 and TRBJ1-3, with 7 bases fitting TRBD1. After removal of 2 bases from V and 4 bases from J, the junction contained 8 bases not matched to a gene. CDR3 length: 16 amino acids. Germline lookup yields CDR1 ENHRY and CDR2 SYGVKD. CDR3 nucleotides: TGTGCCATCAGTGAGACGGGAAGGGGGCGAGGAAACACCATATATTTT. It translates to CAISETGRGRGNTIYF.

The chain joins TRBV9 to TRBJ2-7; D not certain. The V end lost 0 bases, the J end lost 4 bases, and 17 bases lay between the germline ends. CDR1 SGDLS and CDR2 YYNGEE come from the germline V gene. The CDR3 length is 16 residues. In DNA, the CDR3 is TGTGCCAGCAGCGTAGGCCCGGAACCATCCGCTTACGAGCAGTACTTC. Its protein is CASSVGPEPSAYEQYF.

This clone has just a few counts. This rearrangement joins TRBV3-1 (or the pseudogene TRBV3-2) to TRBJ1-3; D call uncertain. Trimming removed 4 bases from V and 4 bases from J, with 5 bases in between. In germline, CDR1 is LGHDT, CDR2 YNNKEL (reference sequence). There are 12 residues in the CDR3. The CDR3 DNA reads as TGTGCCAGCAGCCCATCCGGAAACACCATATATTTT. Protein sequence: CASSPSGNTIYF.

The chain has TRBV28 and TRBJ1-2; D gene uncertain. Germline V gives CDR1 MDHEN, CDR2 SYDVKM. Trimming shortened V by 6 bases and J by 7 bases, and 18 bases separated the two germline ends. The CDR3 has 14 amino acids. The CDR3: CASRLGESPSGYTF. DNA for the CDR3: TGTGCCAGCAGACTGGGCGAATCCCCAAGTGGCTACACCTTC.

This clone has only a few counts. V is TRBV9 and J is TRBJ2-7, with 10 bases matching TRBD1. Germline lookup yields CDR1 SGDLS and CDR2 YYNGEE. Unmatched junction bases numbered 9, after V lost 3 bases and J lost 3 bases. This CDR3 has 16 residues. The CDR3 DNA reads as TGTGCCAGCAGCGCCCGGGGACAGGGGAATCACTACGAGCAGTACTTC. It codes for CASSARGQGNHYEQYF.

The chain recombines TRBV19 with TRBJ1-2, with 7 nucleotides matching TRBD1. After removal of 4 bases from V and 5 bases from J, the junction contained 10 bases not matched to a gene. This CDR3 contains 15 residues. Germline-derived CDR1 and CDR2 are LNHDA and SQIVND (reference sequence). In DNA, the CDR3 is TGTGCCAGTAGTACCCTCAAACAGGGGAGATATGGCTACACCTTC. This sequence encodes CASSTLKQGRYGYTF.

This clone was seen a handful of times. The V gene is TRBV28, the J gene TRBJ1-3, with D hard to call. Trimming stripped 6 bases from V and 0 bases from J, with 12 bases between. The CDR3 sequence is 15 residues long. Germline V CDR1 and CDR2: MDHEN, SYDVKM. The CDR3 loop reads CASSTIRGSGNTIYF. CDR3 sequence (DNA): TGTGCCAGCAGCACCATACGGGGCTCTGGAAACACCATATATTTT.

This chain connects TRBV24-1 to TRBJ2-7; D possibly uses TRBD1 or TRBD2 (6 bases each). Germline loops: CDR1 KGHDR, CDR2 SFDVKD. Trimming took off 2 bases at V and 6 bases at J, with 22 bases between the two ends. The CDR3 sequence is 17 residues long. The CDR3 spells CATSDSTRGARPIEQYF. As DNA, the CDR3 is TGTGCCACCAGTGATTCGACGAGGGGGGCGAGACCCATCGAGCAGTACTTC.

The chain is built from TRBV6-5 and TRBJ2-3; TRBD2 is a possible D gene (5 bases). The CDR3 consists of 14 residues. Germline values: CDR1 MNHEY, CDR2 SVGAGI. V was clipped by 2 bases and J by 0 bases, with 6 bases between them. The CDR3 nucleotides are TGTGCCAGCAGTTACAGGACTAGCACAGATACGCAGTATTTT. Translated: CASSYRTSTDTQYF.

The rearrangement joins TRBV27 to TRBJ2-5, with a weak D call TRBD1 (5 bases). This CDR3 has 15 amino acids. The germline gives CDR1 MNHEY, CDR2 SMNVEV (reference sequence). The V end was cut by 5 bases, the J end by 3 bases, with 16 bases between. CDR3 in DNA: TGTGCCAGCAGTCCCTCGGCGACAGAAAAAGAGACCCAGTACTTC. It yields the protein CASSPSATEKETQYF.

The chain combines TRBV25-1 with TRBJ2-7; TRBD2 might be the D (6 bases). This CDR3 is 16 amino acids long. Germline values: CDR1 MGHDK, CDR2 SYGVNS. The V gene lost 0 bases and the J gene lost 6 bases, with 18 bases spanning the gap. CDR3 nucleotide sequence: TGTGCCAGCAGTGAATACGGGGGAGATAAAGCTGGCGAGCAGTACTTC. Its translation is CASSEYGGDKAGEQYF.

This chain joins TRBV27 and TRBJ2-7; TRBD2 aligns across 8 bases. Looked up from germline, CDR1 is MNHEY and CDR2 is SMNVEV (reference sequence). The CDR3 is 15 amino acids. J gave up 1 base and V 3 bases, and 5 bases lay outside the gene matches. CDR3 sequence: CASSFGAGDSYEQYF. CDR3 coding DNA: TGTGCCAGCAGTTTTGGAGCGGGAGATTCCTACGAGCAGTACTTC.

The chain uses TRBV7-9 and TRBJ2-5, with a possible D match to TRBD1 (5 bases). CDR3 length: 13 residues. Looked up from germline, CDR1 is SEHNR and CDR2 is FQNEAQ (reference sequence). The ends were cut back, 11 bases at V and 1 base at J, with 14 bases in the middle. This CDR3 reads CAGVTDIQETQYF. In DNA form, the CDR3 reads TGTGCCGGGGTGACAGACATCCAAGAGACCCAGTACTTC.

The rearrangement uses TRBV5-5 and TRBJ2-4; 10 bases are shared with TRBD1. CDR1 is SGHKS and CDR2 is YYEKEE in the germline V gene (reference sequence). This CDR3 is 15 amino acids long. V was clipped by 4 bases and J by 5 bases; unmatched bases: 6. The DNA for the CDR3 is TGTGCCAGCAGCCCGATTGGGACAGGGGAAAACATTCAGTACTTC. Amino acids: CASSPIGTGENIQYF.

J is TRBJ1-1 and V is TRBV7-2; no definite D call. The V gene lost 2 bases and the J gene lost 10 bases, with 14 bases spanning the gap. The length of the CDR3 is 13 residues. CDR1 SGHTA and CDR2 FQGNSA come from the germline V gene. CDR3 residues: CASSLSFERGAFF. The CDR3, as DNA: TGTGCCAGCAGCTTAAGTTTTGAACGAGGAGCTTTCTTT.

The V call is TRBV3-1 (or the pseudogene TRBV3-2), the J call TRBJ2-5; the D gene could be TRBD1 or TRBD2 (5 bases each). Germline lookup yields CDR1 LGHDT and CDR2 YNNKEL (reference sequence). CDR3 length equals 16 residues. Deletions cut 3 bases from V and 2 bases from J, with 16 bases between. The CDR3 loop reads CASSQGVSGPQETQYF. The CDR3 nucleotides are TGTGCCAGCAGCCAGGGAGTGTCGGGGCCGCAAGAGACCCAGTACTTC.